This T cell receptor (beta chain) stems from a study of T-cell memory formation after mild COVID-19. TCRdb called the 5' RACE reads again in MiXCR, with one record for every CDR3 protein. The sample gives about 180,000 distinct CDR3 sequences, 15% to 20% of which show up once; roughly 3.9% is in the top ten. This TCR was recovered from a man aged 18 to 29 who had mild COVID-19 (a few samples of this study predate the infection). Cell type and time point are not known. What was sequenced was PBMCs or a T cell subset sorted from them (not recorded which).

The DNA of the CDR3 is TGTGCCACCAGCAGGCTAGCGGGCGGGTTCGGGGATACGCAGTATTTT. Its translation is CATSRLAGGFGDTQYF. V gene TRBV15 combines with J gene TRBJ2-3, with 8 bases that match TRBD2. CDR3 length equals 16 residues. CDR1 LNHNV and CDR2 YYDKDF come from the germline V gene (reference sequence). Losses at the gene ends were 3 bases for V and 6 bases for J; bases not matched to a gene: 11.